The 3 T cell receptor beta chains given below trace back to one sample, sequenced in a study of T cell responses to AZD1222 COVID-19 vaccine (dated by TCRdb to the early 2020s). Library preparation used the immunoSEQ multiplex PCR assay. Entries here come from immuneACCESS through TCRdb and include only in-frame sequences with V and J called. Some clones fail to appear in such tables; in the studies checked, an unresolved V gene covers under half of the shortfall, and the cause of the remainder is unknown. Across this sample there are 60,000 to 95,000 clones, with 87% seen only once. Of the sample, roughly 18% falls within the top ten clones. The meaning of the sample's time point label: about 28 days (+/-7) after the second vaccine dose. Material: peripheral blood, obtained 28 days after the second AZD1222 dose. All receptors come from an adult who received the AZD1222 COVID-19 vaccine.

The rearrangement joins TRBV28 to TRBJ2-7, with no clear D. V was clipped by 8 bases and J by 3 bases, with 11 bases between them. Looked up from germline, CDR1 is MDHEN and CDR2 is SYDVKM. This CDR3 has 12 residues. CDR3 amino acids: CASGRRRYEQYF. The CDR3 nucleotides read TGTGCCAGCGGGCGTCGTCGCTACGAGCAGTACTTC.

This clone was seen a single time. This sequence joins TRBV19 and TRBJ2-2; D remains ambiguous. The CDR3 covers 13 residues. The ends were cut back, 4 bases at V and 1 base at J, with 4 bases in the middle. CDR1 LNHDA and CDR2 SQIVND come from the germline V gene (reference sequence). CDR3: CASSRRNTGELFF. The CDR3 DNA is TGTGCCAGTAGTAGGAGGAACACCGGGGAGCTGTTTTTT.

The genes are TRBV7-2 and TRBJ2-7, with 7 bases that match TRBD2. Germline V gene data show CDR1 as SGHTA and CDR2 as FQGNSA. V dropped 5 bases and J dropped 0; count of bases not matched to a gene: 4. The CDR3 totals 14 residues. CDR3: CASSPSGTSYEQYF. The CDR3 DNA sequence: TGTGCCAGCAGCCCGAGCGGGACCTCCTACGAGCAGTACTTC.